The clone carrying this T cell receptor beta chain has at least ten counts. Its antigen is not identified. This entry comes from a study of Graves' ophthalmopathy and Graves' hyperthyroidism. Beta-chain TCR CDR3 regions were amplified from RNA transcripts. First-round RT-PCR with HTBI primers preceded a second-round multiplex PCR. TCRdb re-derived calls from the multiplex PCR reads in MiXCR, one entry per CDR3 protein. Seen here are about 400,000 distinct CDR3 sequences, around 17% observed once, and the top ten hold about 1.6%. Germline assignment: CDR1 LNHDA and CDR2 SQIVND (reference sequence). This CDR3 is built from 17 residues. The germline V and J ends were trimmed by 3 bases and 1 base, with 19 bases remaining between them. Among the exclusions were patients with other autoimmune diseases, uncontrolled infections, pregnancy or lactation. Sampling under 12 ml of fresh peripheral blood provided the PBMCs.

Findings of the study overall: Most clonotypes expanded in thyroid above 0.001 frequency were present in blood too. Sensitivity reached 85% to 90% and specificity about 81% for a 13-signature model separating ophthalmopathy from stable hyperthyroidism.

The sample was peripheral blood. This receptor was obtained from a woman aged 18-35 years with Graves' ophthalmopathy. The chain is built from TRBV19 and TRBJ2-7; D is possibly TRBD1 (6 bases). Here the CDR3 DNA reads TGTGCCAGTAGTATCGGGCTGCGGACAGCACATTCCTACGAGCAGTACTTC. It translates to CASSIGLRTAHSYEQYF.